This T cell receptor (beta chain) was identified during a study of shared clonotypes between healthy human individuals. Broader study findings: Relative to clonotypes present in all four donors, those not shared had lower generation probabilities.

Regarding this clone: As yet, its antigen is unknown.

The sorted-subset replicate PCRs were given around 0.2 ug DNA, which is 30,000 or so T cell genomes. Clones were sequenced by immunoSEQ multiplex PCR, and TCRdb holds only the in-frame ones, with some missing. The sample shows roughly 2.5 million clones, just over 90% of them seen only once. The germline gives CDR1 MNHEY, CDR2 SMNVEV (reference sequence). The CDR3 sequence is 16 residues long. V was pared by 5 bases and J by 1 base, with 10 bases of the junction left unmatched. The origin of this receptor is a young man in good health. The chain has TRBV27 and TRBJ1-1, with 7 positions matching TRBD1. The sequenced sample was naive CD4+ T cells sorted from blood. Specified subset: CD45RA+ positively selected. CDR3 sequence (DNA): TGTGCCAGCAGTCCACGACAGGGTCGAAGGAACACTGAAGCTTTCTTT. It encodes CASSPRQGRRNTEAFF.